This T cell receptor (beta chain) was observed in a study of blood T cell repertoires in COVID-19. For the study at large: Researchers got acute and convalescent COVID-19 samples from the United States, Italy and Spain. Sample material is recorded as cDNA or gDNA derived from T cells, B-cell-depleted T cells, or PBMCs.

The CDR3 runs 18 residues. Per germline, CDR1 MDHEN and CDR2 SYDVKM. J gave up 3 bases and V 4 bases, and 11 bases lay outside the gene matches. As processed by the authors: From reference gene primer amplification, estimates of nucleated cell counts were derived. Sequencing was performed with immunoSEQ multiplex PCR; in TCRdb, only in-frame clones are kept and a portion is missing. For V, J and clone size, that table is used; D and trimming come from the DNA. The sample records 260,000 or so clones, approximately 84% being singletons. Sequenced input: peripheral blood. The receptor comes from a human donor in a cohort sampled during active COVID-19. V is TRBV28 and J is TRBJ2-5, with 13 positions matching TRBD2. The CDR3 bases are TGTGCCAGCAGTTCTCCGGGACTAGCGGGGATAAGGAAAGAGACCCAGTACTTC. Amino acids: CASSSPGLAGIRKETQYF.